This passage covers 21 T cell receptor beta chains from one sample sequenced in a study of T-cell reconstitution after alpha-beta-depleted transplantation in children. Unique molecular identifiers tagged the TCRbeta library. TCRdb recomputed calls from the PCR reads with MiXCR, one row per CDR3 protein. The sample shows about 1,000,000 distinct CDR3 sequences, around 30% of them seen only once. This material consisted of PBMCs, mostly from graft donor cells, taken 360 days after TCRalphabeta/CD19-depleted stem cell transplant. These receptors all come from a boy in the first two years of life who had a stem cell transplant for SCID, so the T cells may come from the graft donor.

This clonotype was seen a few times. The rearrangement joins TRBV20-1 to TRBJ2-1, with 12 bases lining up with TRBD2. CDR1 is DFQATT, CDR2 SNEGSKA, per germline (reference sequence). After removal of 6 bases from V and 10 bases from J, the junction contained 4 bases not matched to a gene. The CDR3 has 12 amino acids. CDR3 residues: CSAILAGGEQFF. As DNA, the CDR3 is TGCAGTGCCATACTAGCGGGGGGCGAGCAGTTCTTC.

CDR3 loop: CASCLTTKTHLSTDTQYF. The CDR3 nucleotides are TGTGCCAGCTGTTTAACGACGAAGACTCACCTAAGCACAGATACGCAGTATTTT. V is TRBV3-1 and J is TRBJ2-3; D unresolved. Between the trimmed V and J ends, which lost 8 bases and 0 bases, there was a span of 24 bases. Germline V gene data show CDR1 as LGHDT and CDR2 as YNNKEL (reference sequence). The CDR3 is 18 amino acids.

This clonotype appeared a few times. The rearrangement uses TRBV20-1 and TRBJ2-7; TRBD1 agrees at 8 bases. Germline CDR1 DFQATT, CDR2 SNEGSKA (reference sequence). CDR3 size: 14 residues. The ends lost 3 bases at V and 4 bases at J; junction bases unmatched: 8. The CDR3 DNA follows: TGCAGTGCTAGCCGGACAGGGTCGAGGTACGAGCAGTACTTC. Translation gives CSASRTGSRYEQYF.

This clonotype was recorded a few times. The DNA is left out, because the CDR3 cannot be placed on it with certainty; the CDR3 is given as TCRdb lists it. This chain links TRBV11-2 with TRBJ1-1; the table's TRBD1 call for D was not verified on the DNA. The germline CDR1 and CDR2 sequences are SGHAT and FQNNGV. The CDR3 is made up of 14 amino acids, end residues included. The CDR3 protein is CASSFLWGRNEAFF.

This clonotype was recorded a few times. The rearrangement joins TRBV5-1 to TRBJ2-3, with TRBD1 matching over 7 bases. Germline-derived CDR1 and CDR2 are SGHRS and YFSETQ. Trimming took 4 bases from V and 2 from J; bases not matched to a gene: 7. The CDR3 extends over 15 amino acids. The CDR3 DNA sequence: TGCGCCAGCAGCCCCTGGGACAGCAACACAGATACGCAGTATTTT. Translation: CASSPWDSNTDTQYF.

This clonotype turned up a few times. The rearrangement links TRBV3-1 to TRBJ2-1; 10 bases agree with TRBD2. Germline V CDR1 and CDR2: LGHDT, YNNKEL (reference sequence). Losses at the gene ends were 4 bases for V and 0 bases for J; bases not matched to a gene: 6. The length of the CDR3 is 17 residues. The CDR3 is CASSRTSGPSSYNEQFF. In nucleotides, the CDR3 is TGTGCCAGCAGCCGGACTAGCGGCCCGAGCTCCTACAATGAGCAGTTCTTC.

Written as DNA, the CDR3 is TGCGCCAGCAGCTCCCGGCCCAACCAAGAGACCCAGTACTTC. It codes for CASSSRPNQETQYF. The rearrangement joins TRBV5-1 to TRBJ2-5; no clear D gene. The CDR3 length is 14 residues. V was pared by 3 bases and J by 0 bases, with 9 bases between. CDR1 and CDR2 (germline): SGHRS, YFSETQ.

The chain is built from TRBV20-1 and TRBJ2-3; D is ambiguous. Germline V gene sequence: CDR1 DFQATT, CDR2 SNEGSKA (reference sequence). Trimming shortened V by 4 bases and J by 3 bases, and 8 bases separated the two germline ends. The CDR3 spans 12 residues. The CDR3 DNA reads TGCAGTGCTAATCTCCGGACAGATACGCAGTATTTT. Its protein product is CSANLRTDTQYF.

The chain has TRBV27 and TRBJ1-6; D is unclear. V shed 0 bases and J shed 8 bases, with 14 bases lying between them. The CDR3 runs to 16 residues. Germline V lookup: CDR1 MNHEY, CDR2 SMNVEV (reference sequence). In DNA, the CDR3 is TGTGCCAGCAGTTTATCTCCCCAGGAGGGAGATTCACCCCTCCACTTT. Its translation: CASSLSPQEGDSPLHF.

The chain employs TRBV12-3 or TRBV12-4 and TRBJ2-2, with D possibly being TRBD1 (5 bases). The CDR3 has 15 residues. The V end lost 7 bases, the J end lost 0 bases, and 12 bases lay between the germline ends. The CDR3 is CASTLTGPNTGELFF. CDR3 in DNA: TGTGCCAGCACCCTCACAGGTCCGAACACCGGGGAGCTGTTTTTT.

This chain links TRBV5-1 with TRBJ2-5; 7 bases map to TRBD1. With 3 bases clipped from V and 1 base from J, the junction kept 15 bases outside the gene matches. The CDR3 totals 18 residues. Germline V lookup: CDR1 SGHRS, CDR2 YFSETQ. For the CDR3, the DNA is TGCGCCAGCAGCTGGGAGACACAGGGGCCCGCACCCCAAGAGACCCAGTACTTC. It specifies CASSWETQGPAPQETQYF.

The chain links TRBV5-5 to TRBJ2-5, with a tentative D call TRBD1 (5 bases). This CDR3 has 15 residues. CDR1 is SGHKS and CDR2 is YYEKEE in the germline V gene (reference sequence). Trimming took off 0 bases at V and 4 bases at J, with 13 bases between the two ends. For the CDR3, the DNA is TGTGCCAGCAGCTTGGCGGGTTTAAGGGGAGAGACCCAGTACTTC. It translates to CASSLAGLRGETQYF.

The gene calls are TRBV5-1 and TRBJ2-7; D is undetermined. This CDR3 spans 14 amino acids. Deletions cut 2 bases from V and 2 bases from J, with 11 bases between. The germline V gene encodes CDR1 SGHRS and CDR2 YFSETQ. The CDR3 DNA sequence: TGCGCCAGCAGCTTCTCGGGCCGTACCTACGAGCAGTACTTC. Encoded protein: CASSFSGRTYEQYF.

This clonotype was found a few times. This chain joins TRBV29-1 and TRBJ2-3; no firm D call. The germline CDR1 and CDR2 sequences are SQVTM and ANQGSEA. This CDR3 has 13 amino acids. Trimming left V 5 bases short and J 2 bases short, with 11 bases between. The DNA of the CDR3 is TGCAGCGTTTTTGTGGGTTACACAGATACGCAGTATTTT. This sequence encodes CSVFVGYTDTQYF.

This clonotype was seen ten or more times. Here the CDR3 reads CSAGGQGSEQYF. As DNA, the CDR3 is TGCAGTGCGGGTGGACAGGGGAGCGAGCAGTACTTC. The V call is TRBV20-1, the J call TRBJ2-7; TRBD1 matches at 9 bases. The CDR3 length is 12 residues. The germline V gene has CDR1 DFQATT and CDR2 SNEGSKA (reference sequence). Losses at the gene ends were 6 bases for V and 6 bases for J; bases not matched to a gene: 6.

The table lists this clonotype with many counts. The chain carries TRBV6-1 and TRBJ2-1; D is undetermined. CDR1 MNHNS and CDR2 SASEGT come from the germline V gene. The V end was cut by 6 bases, the J end by 4 bases, with 10 bases between. The CDR3 covers 13 residues. DNA of the CDR3: TGTGCCAGCAGGCCGGGTCCGTACAATGAGCAGTTCTTC. This codes for CASRPGPYNEQFF.

The table lists this clonotype with a few counts. The V gene is TRBV20-1, the J gene TRBJ2-3; 7 nucleotides line up with TRBD2. The CDR3 contains 13 residues. CDR1 DFQATT and CDR2 SNEGSKA come from the germline V gene (reference sequence). J gave up 1 base and V 3 bases, and 1 base lay outside the gene matches. The CDR3 DNA is TGCAGTGCTAGTGCGGGGGGCACAGATACGCAGTATTTT. It translates to CSASAGGTDTQYF.

The chain links TRBV4-1 to TRBJ2-7; tentatively, D is TRBD2 (5 bases). V lost 0 bases, J lost 2 bases, and 20 bases lay in between. CDR3 length equals 18 residues. The V gene's germline CDR1 is MGHRA and CDR2 YSYEKL. Written as DNA, the CDR3 is TGCGCCAGCAGCCAAGATTGGCCCTCCGGGCGGGCTGCCTACGAGCAGTACTTC. Its translation is CASSQDWPSGRAAYEQYF.

V and J are TRBV10-3 and TRBJ2-3; possibly TRBD1 for D (5 bases). Deletions cut 2 bases from V and 3 bases from J, with 9 bases between. CDR3 length: 14 amino acids. In germline, CDR1 is ENHRY, CDR2 SYGVKD. The CDR3 DNA sequence: TGTGCCATCAGTGAGATACAGGAGACAGATACGCAGTATTTT. Its protein is CAISEIQETDTQYF.

The genes are TRBV7-9 and TRBJ2-3; the D is unclear. This CDR3 is 14 amino acids long. Germline V gene data show CDR1 as SEHNR and CDR2 as FQNEAQ (reference sequence). V shed 5 bases and J shed 0 bases, with 9 bases lying between them. The CDR3 nucleotides are TGTGCCAGCAGCCCAGAGGACAGCACAGATACGCAGTATTTT. Its translation: CASSPEDSTDTQYF.

The V call is TRBV5-5, the J call TRBJ2-7; a possible D gene is TRBD2 (6 bases). Looked up from germline, CDR1 is SGHKS and CDR2 is YYEKEE (reference sequence). V was trimmed by 0 bases and J by 2 bases, leaving 18 bases between them. The length of the CDR3 is 17 residues. Here the CDR3 DNA reads TGTGCCAGCAGCTTGGATCTCACGGGACTGCGTACCTACGAGCAGTACTTC. Protein product: CASSLDLTGLRTYEQYF.